A single sample is the source of the 5 T cell receptor beta chains below, sequenced in a study of shared clonotypes between healthy human individuals. Measured with immunoSEQ multiplex PCR; TCRdb has only the in-frame clones, and not every one. The data show some 1,100,000 clones, around 78% seen once. Sequenced material: memory CD4+ T cells from PBMCs. Regarding subset: CD45RA-negative fraction. Every receptor here comes from a man aged 18 to 35 in good health. Some clones in this sample may be carry-over from other donors' samples.

V usage is TRBV9 and J usage is TRBJ2-1; D possibly matches TRBD1 or TRBD2 (5 bases each). Germline lookup yields CDR1 SGDLS and CDR2 YYNGEE. This CDR3 is built from 11 residues. The V and J ends lost 2 bases and 10 bases respectively, with 7 bases between them. The CDR3 is CASSVGTEQFF. For the CDR3, the DNA is TGTGCCAGCAGCGTCGGGACGGAGCAGTTCTTC.

The chain links TRBV2 to TRBJ2-2, with 11 bases matching TRBD2. The CDR3 has 16 residues. Germline CDR1 reads SNHLY; CDR2 reads FYNNEI. V shed 6 bases, J shed 5 bases, and the junction held 8 bases outside the gene matches. The CDR3 loop is CASRPRTSGPTGELFF. In DNA, the CDR3 is TGTGCCAGCAGGCCTCGGACTAGCGGGCCTACCGGGGAGCTGTTTTTT. Together with reference TRBV2 and TRBJ2-2, the CDR3 gives the full variable domain: EPEVTQTPSHQVTQMGQEVILRCVPISNHLYFYWYRQILGQKVEFLVSFYNNEISEKSEIFDDQFSVERPDGSNFTLKIRSTKLEDSAMYFCASRPRTSGPTGELFFGEGSRLTVL.

The genes are TRBV29-1 and TRBJ2-1; D is unclear. Germline V gene sequence: CDR1 SQVTM, CDR2 ANQGSEA. The CDR3 totals 13 residues. Trimming left V 3 bases short and J 3 bases short, with 9 bases between. CDR3: CSVDPGHYNEQFF. Written as DNA, the CDR3 is TGCAGCGTTGACCCCGGCCACTACAATGAGCAGTTCTTC.

The chain uses TRBV11-2 and TRBJ2-2; D is unclear. From germline, CDR1 is SGHAT and CDR2 FQNNGV. CDR3 length equals 17 residues. V lost 5 bases and J lost 0, with 16 bases in between. The CDR3 protein is CASSLELQSANTGELFF. DNA for the CDR3: TGTGCCAGCAGCCTCGAATTGCAATCCGCGAACACCGGGGAGCTGTTTTTT.

V usage is TRBV28 and J usage is TRBJ1-6; 7 bases match TRBD1. There are 14 residues in the CDR3. Germline V gives CDR1 MDHEN, CDR2 SYDVKM. V gave up 3 bases and J gave up 10 bases; unmatched junction bases: 6. CDR3 sequence: CASSLRRGRSPLHF. CDR3 DNA: TGTGCCAGCAGTTTGAGGAGGGGGCGATCACCCCTCCACTTT.